This TCR beta chain was sequenced during a study of CD8 T cells in Susac syndrome. Study information: Treatment status at blood draw for the Susac syndrome patients was therapy-naive, corticosteroids, or intravenous immunoglobulin alone.

The Susac syndrome patients fit the recently defined diagnostic criteria for definite or probable disease. Germline V gene lookup returns CDR1 DFQATT and CDR2 SNEGSKA (reference sequence). This CDR3 comprises 14 residues. Trimming took off 5 bases at V and 1 base at J, with 12 bases between the two ends. This clonotype has only one observation. Reverse transcription of roughly 0.5 to 1 ug RNA was carried out with random hexamers. MiXCR was run by TCRdb on the immunoSEQ multiplex PCR reads, yielding one entry per CDR3 protein. In the table there are roughly 200,000 distinct CDR3 sequences, roughly nine tenths of which are singletons.

The receptor comes from a human donor with Susac syndrome. Sequenced: CD4+ T cells from PBMCs. The V call is TRBV20-1, the J call TRBJ1-3; D is undetermined. The CDR3 is CSAGRPGSGNTIYF. The CDR3 DNA reads TGCAGTGCTGGGCGACCGGGATCTGGAAACACCATATATTTT.